This T cell receptor beta chain came from a study of graft-versus-host responses after intestinal transplantation. Generated by immunoSEQ multiplex PCR, the TCRdb table keeps only in-frame clones and is missing some. This sample has tens of thousands of clones, with just under 95% found just once. Remarks on this clone: The antigen is not known.

The specimen was unstimulated CD4+ T cells sorted from spleen or lymph node cells, collected before intestinal transplant. The clonotype was recovered from a human donor who received an intestinal transplant.

The CDR3 DNA sequence: TGTGCCAGCGGGGCTAGCGGGAGCTCCTACAATGAGCAGTTCTTC. This sequence encodes CASGASGSSYNEQFF. The V call is TRBV7-3, the J call TRBJ2-1; TRBD2 matches at 10 bases. Per the germline V gene, CDR1 is SGHTA and CDR2 is FQGTGA. V was clipped by 8 bases and J by 0 bases; unmatched bases: 4. The CDR3 consists of 15 residues. The variable domain in full, with the rest retrieved from reference TRBV7-3 and TRBJ2-1, is GAGVSQTPSNKVTEKGKYVELRCDPISGHTALYWYRQSLGQGPEFLIYFQGTGAADDSGLPNDRFFAVRPEGSVSTLKIQRTERGDSAVYLCASGASGSSYNEQFFGPGTRLTVL.